The TCR beta chain described here comes from a study of T cell repertoires in cytomegalovirus infection. Study-wide context: Public TCR beta signature analysis indicated the presence of both CMV infection and matching HLA type. Findings of the study overall: Dominating the ex vivo response were TCR beta clonotypes that were CMV-specific and HLA-C-restricted.

This clonotype came up many times. Its antigen is as yet unknown. MiXCR was run by TCRdb on the reads, yielding one entry per CDR3 protein. The sample holds about 260,000 distinct CDR3 sequences, 9.1% seen once. This clonotype originated in a human donor in good health (CMV status not recorded). Some clones in this sample may be carry-over from other donors' samples. The sequenced sample consisted of PBMCs.

The CDR3 DNA sequence: TGTGCCAGCACTCAGGGACTCTTCTCTGGAAACACCATATATTTT. Its translation is CASTQGLFSGNTIYF. The chain links TRBV28 to TRBJ1-3, with a possible D match to TRBD1 (5 bases). CDR3 length equals 15 residues. The V and J ends lost 7 bases and 0 bases respectively, with 13 bases between them. CDR1 is MDHEN and CDR2 is SYDVKM in the germline V gene.